This T cell receptor beta chain was found in a study of CD8+CD57+ T cells in acquired aplastic anemia. Study-wide context: DNA recovered from sorted CD4+ and CD8+ cells had a mean of approximately 3.2 ug. For CD4+ cells, healthy donors had an average of around 9.9 million reads.

The template for TCR beta VDJ and CDR3 sequence profiling was genomic DNA. TCRdb processed the reads anew with MiXCR; each CDR3 protein has one entry. Counted here are some 180,000 distinct CDR3 sequences, 40% to 55% occurring once; the ten biggest clones make up approximately 2.9%. Whole-study findings and limits: Controls and patients did not differ significantly in CD8+ Simpson's diversity. In common between the patients and the controls were twenty-nine CD8+ CDR3 sequences.

This clonotype showed up many times. The antigen is unknown. The receptor was isolated from a human donor in good health. Sample: sorted CD4+, CD8+, or CD8+CD57+ T cells (not recorded which) from PBMCs.

The CDR3 nucleotides are TGTGCCAGCAGTTTTCGTGACTCGCCGTCCTACGAGCAGTACTTC. Its translation: CASSFRDSPSYEQYF. This rearrangement joins TRBV27 to TRBJ2-7; D uncertain. CDR1 and CDR2 from the germline V gene are MNHEY and SMNVEV (reference sequence). This CDR3 has 15 residues. Trimming cost V 3 bases and J 1 base, with 13 bases left between them.